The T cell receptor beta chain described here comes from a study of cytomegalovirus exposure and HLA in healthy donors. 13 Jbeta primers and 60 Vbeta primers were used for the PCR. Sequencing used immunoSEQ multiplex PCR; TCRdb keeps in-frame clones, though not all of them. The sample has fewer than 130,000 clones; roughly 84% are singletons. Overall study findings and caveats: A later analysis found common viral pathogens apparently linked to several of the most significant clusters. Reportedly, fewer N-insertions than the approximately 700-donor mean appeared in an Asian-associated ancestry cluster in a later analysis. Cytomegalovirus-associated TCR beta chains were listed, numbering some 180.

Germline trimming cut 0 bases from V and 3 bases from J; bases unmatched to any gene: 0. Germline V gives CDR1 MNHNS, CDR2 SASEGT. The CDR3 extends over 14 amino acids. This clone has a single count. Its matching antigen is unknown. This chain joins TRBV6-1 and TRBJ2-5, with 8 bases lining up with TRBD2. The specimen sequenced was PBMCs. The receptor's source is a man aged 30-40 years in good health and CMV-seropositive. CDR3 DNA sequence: TGTGCCAGCAGTGAAGCTAGCGGGGAAGAGACCCAGTACTTC. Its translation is CASSEASGEETQYF.